This T cell receptor beta chain was obtained from a study of shared clonotypes between healthy human individuals. Notes on the study in general: Generation probability values for non-shared clonotypes were lower than those for clonotypes shared by all four donors.

This clone appeared a single time. Its specificity is unknown. This CDR3 comprises 16 residues. Trimming shortened V by 2 bases and J by 8 bases, and 19 bases separated the two germline ends. CDR1 KGHSH and CDR2 LQKENI come from the germline V gene. Sequencing used immunoSEQ multiplex PCR; TCRdb keeps in-frame clones, though not all of them. The sample comprises 1 million to 1.2 million clones, 60% to 80% of which are singletons, and about 0.94% rests with the top ten. The sequenced sample consisted of memory CD4+ T cells from PBMCs. Stated subset: CD45RA-negative fraction. This TCR was sampled from a man younger than 35 in good health. Some clones in this sample may be carry-over from other donors' samples. The gene calls are TRBV18 and TRBJ1-3; D is ambiguous. In nucleotides, the CDR3 is TGTGCCAGCTCACCAGAGGTGTTCTCTTTAGTGGACACCATATATTTT. It encodes CASSPEVFSLVDTIYF. The whole variable domain, remainder taken from reference TRBV18 and TRBJ1-3, is NAGVMQNPRHLVRRRGQEARLRCSPMKGHSHVYWYRQLPEEGLKFMVYLQKENIIDESGMPKERFSAEFPKEGPSILRIQQVVRGDSAAYFCASSPEVFSLVDTIYFGEGSWLTVV.